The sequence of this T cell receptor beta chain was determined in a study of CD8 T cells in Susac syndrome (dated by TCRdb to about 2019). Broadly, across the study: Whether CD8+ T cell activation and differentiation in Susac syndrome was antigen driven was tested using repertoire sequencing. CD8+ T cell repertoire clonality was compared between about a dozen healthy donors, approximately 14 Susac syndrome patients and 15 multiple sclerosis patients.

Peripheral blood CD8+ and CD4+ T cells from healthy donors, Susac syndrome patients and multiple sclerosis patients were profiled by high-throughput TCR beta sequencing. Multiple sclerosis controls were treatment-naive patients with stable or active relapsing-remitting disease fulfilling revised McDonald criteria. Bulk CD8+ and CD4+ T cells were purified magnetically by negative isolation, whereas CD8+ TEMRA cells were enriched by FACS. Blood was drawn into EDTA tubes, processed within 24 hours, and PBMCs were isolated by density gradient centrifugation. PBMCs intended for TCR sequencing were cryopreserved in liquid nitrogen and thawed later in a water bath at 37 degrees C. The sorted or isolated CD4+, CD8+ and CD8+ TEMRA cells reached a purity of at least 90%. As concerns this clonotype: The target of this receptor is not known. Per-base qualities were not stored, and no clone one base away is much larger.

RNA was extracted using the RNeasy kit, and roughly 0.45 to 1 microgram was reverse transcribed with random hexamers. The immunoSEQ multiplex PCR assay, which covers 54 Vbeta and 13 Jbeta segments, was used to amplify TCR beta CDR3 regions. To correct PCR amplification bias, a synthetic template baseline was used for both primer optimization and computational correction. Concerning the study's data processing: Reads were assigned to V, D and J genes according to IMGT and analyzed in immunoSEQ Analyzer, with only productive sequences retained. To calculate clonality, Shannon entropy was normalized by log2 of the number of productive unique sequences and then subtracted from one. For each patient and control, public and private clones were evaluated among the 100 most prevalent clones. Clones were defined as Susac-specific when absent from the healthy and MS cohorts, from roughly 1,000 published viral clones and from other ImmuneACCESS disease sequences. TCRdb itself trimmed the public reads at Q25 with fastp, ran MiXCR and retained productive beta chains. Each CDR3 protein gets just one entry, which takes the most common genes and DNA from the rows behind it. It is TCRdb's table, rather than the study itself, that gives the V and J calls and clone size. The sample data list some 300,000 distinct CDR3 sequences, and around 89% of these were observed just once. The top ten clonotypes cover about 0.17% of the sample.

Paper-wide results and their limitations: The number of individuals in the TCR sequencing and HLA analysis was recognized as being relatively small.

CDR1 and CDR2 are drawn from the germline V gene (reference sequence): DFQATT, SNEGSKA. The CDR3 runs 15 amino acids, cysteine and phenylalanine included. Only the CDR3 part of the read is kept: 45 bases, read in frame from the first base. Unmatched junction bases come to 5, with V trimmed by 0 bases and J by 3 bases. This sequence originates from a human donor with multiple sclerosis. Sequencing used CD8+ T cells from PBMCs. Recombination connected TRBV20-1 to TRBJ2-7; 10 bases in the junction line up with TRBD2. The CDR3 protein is CSARELAGSNYEQYF. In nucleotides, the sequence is TGCAGTGCTAGAGAACTAGCGGGGAGTAACTACGAGCAGTACTTC.